A single sample is the source of the 20 T cell receptor beta chains below, sequenced in a study of control samples from healthy donors and cancer patients (TCRdb year 2020). Library method: the immunoSEQ multiplex PCR assay. In its TCRdb copy, this immuneACCESS table keeps in-frame sequences only and misses some clones. Where compared with another copy, unresolved V genes explain less than half of these, and the others have no known cause. The sample table lists around 120,000 clones, about nine tenths of them with a count of one. Roughly 3.4% of the sample belongs to the ten largest clones. Source material: blood. The receptor set was obtained from a man in his forties in good health.

The chain couples TRBV29-1 to TRBJ1-1; D possibly corresponds to TRBD1 (6 bases). Germline loops: CDR1 SQVTM, CDR2 ANQGSEA. The CDR3 has 13 amino acids. Trimming stripped 6 bases from V and 1 base from J, with 12 bases between. In DNA, the CDR3 is TGCAGCGTCGCGGGGACAAGGAACACTGAAGCTTTCTTT. Translating gives CSVAGTRNTEAFF.

J is TRBJ1-2 and V is TRBV24-1, with a weak D call TRBD1 (5 bases). There are 14 residues in the CDR3. Per the germline V gene, CDR1 is KGHDR and CDR2 is SFDVKD. V shed 4 bases and J shed 2 bases, with 10 bases lying between them. For the CDR3, the DNA is TGTGCCACCAGTGACCCGACAGTAAACTATGGCTACACCTTC. Its translation: CATSDPTVNYGYTF.

The rearrangement joins TRBV19 to TRBJ2-1, with 8 bases lining up with TRBD1. With 3 bases clipped from V and 4 bases from J, the junction kept 8 bases outside the gene matches. Germline loops: CDR1 LNHDA, CDR2 SQIVND (reference sequence). The CDR3 has 16 amino acids. The CDR3 protein is CASSIYFGTGYNEQFF. In DNA form, the CDR3 reads TGTGCCAGTAGTATCTACTTCGGGACAGGATACAATGAGCAGTTCTTC.

DNA of the CDR3: TGTGCCAGCAGTTCCGAGACCGGCAGGCGGTCACCCCTCCACTTT. This codes for CASSSETGRRSPLHF. The J gene is TRBJ1-6, the V gene TRBV6-5; unclear D gene. The length of the CDR3 is 15 residues. Germline loops: CDR1 MNHEY, CDR2 SVGAGI. V was pared by 4 bases and J by 10 bases, with 17 bases between.

The chain uses TRBV28 and TRBJ1-1, with D perhaps matching TRBD1 (6 bases). The CDR3 has 13 amino acids. Germline-derived CDR1 and CDR2 are MDHEN and SYDVKM. Deletions cut 4 bases from V and 8 bases from J, with 14 bases between. The CDR3 sequence is CASSSGQTLEAFF. The CDR3 DNA reads TGTGCCAGCAGTTCTGGACAGACCCTCGAAGCTTTCTTT.

The chain is built from TRBV9 and TRBJ2-1; D may be TRBD1 (6 bases). This CDR3 region has 15 residues. V was cut by 3 bases and J by 0 bases, with 10 bases left in between. CDR1 SGDLS and CDR2 YYNGEE come from the germline V gene. The chain's CDR3 is CASSGGQSSYNEQFF. The CDR3 DNA reads as TGTGCCAGCAGCGGCGGACAGAGCTCCTACAATGAGCAGTTCTTC.

J is TRBJ1-2 and V is TRBV7-9; D not certain. Germline V gives CDR1 SEHNR, CDR2 FQNEAQ (reference sequence). Trimming shortened V by 1 base and J by 10 bases, and 16 bases separated the two germline ends. This CDR3 contains 14 residues. DNA of the CDR3: TGTGCCAGCAGCTTAGTTGCACCGCCCGGTGACTACACCTTC. Translated: CASSLVAPPGDYTF.

This sequence joins TRBV5-5 and TRBJ1-1; D is unresolved. This CDR3 is 14 amino acids long. The V end lost 4 bases, the J end lost 5 bases, and 15 bases lay between the germline ends. The V gene's germline CDR1 is SGHKS and CDR2 YYEKEE (reference sequence). Written as DNA, the CDR3 is TGTGCCAGCAGCCCCCGTATGGATGGGACTGAAGCTTTCTTT. This gives the protein CASSPRMDGTEAFF.

The chain uses TRBV10-3 and TRBJ2-4; the D gene could be TRBD1 or TRBD2 (5 bases each). Trimming left V 4 bases short and J 6 bases short, with 13 bases between. CDR3 size: 14 residues. CDR1 is ENHRY, CDR2 SYGVKD, per germline. The DNA of the CDR3 is TGTGCCATCAGTGCTGAGGTCGGGGCAAACATTCAGTACTTC. As protein: CAISAEVGANIQYF.

The V gene is TRBV10-1, the J gene TRBJ2-5, with 7 bases lining up with TRBD2. CDR1 and CDR2 from the germline V gene are WNHNN and SYGVQD (reference sequence). J gave up 5 bases and V 2 bases, and 5 bases lay outside the gene matches. This CDR3 comprises 14 residues. The CDR3 DNA reads as TGCGCCAGCAGTGAGACTAGCGTCGGGGAGACCCAGTACTTC. Its translation is CASSETSVGETQYF.

The CDR3 loop reads CASSDRRAYTEAFF. In DNA, the CDR3 is TGTGCCAGCAGTGACCGCAGGGCCTACACTGAAGCTTTCTTT. V and J are TRBV6-1 and TRBJ1-1, with D perhaps TRBD1 (5 bases). Looked up from germline, CDR1 is MNHNS and CDR2 is SASEGT. The germline V and J ends were trimmed by 3 bases and 3 bases, with 11 bases remaining between them. CDR3 length: 14 residues.

V usage is TRBV13 and J usage is TRBJ1-2; D unresolved. The germline V and J ends were trimmed by 1 base and 7 bases, with 10 bases remaining between them. The V gene's germline CDR1 is PRHDT and CDR2 FYEKMQ (reference sequence). CDR3 length: 13 residues. CDR3: CASSLARDSGYTF. The CDR3, as DNA: TGTGCCAGCAGCTTAGCGAGGGATTCTGGCTACACCTTC.

The chain couples TRBV24-1 to TRBJ1-2, with TRBD1 as a possible D gene (6 bases). The CDR3 covers 14 residues. The ends were cut back, 5 bases at V and 3 bases at J, with 12 bases in the middle. Looked up from germline, CDR1 is KGHDR and CDR2 is SFDVKD. CDR3 residues: CATSGTQGHYGYTF. CDR3 coding DNA: TGTGCCACCAGTGGGACACAGGGTCACTATGGCTACACCTTC.

The J gene is TRBJ1-2, the V gene TRBV4-3, with TRBD1 matching over 7 bases. The length of the CDR3 is 13 residues. CDR1 is LGHNA and CDR2 is YSLEER in the germline V gene. V dropped 4 bases and J dropped 2; count of bases not matched to a gene: 1. The CDR3 coding sequence is TGCGCCAGCAGCCCGGGACAGAACTATGGCTACACCTTC. Translated, it gives CASSPGQNYGYTF.

The chain links TRBV19 to TRBJ1-1; a possible D gene is TRBD1 (6 bases). V was shortened by 4 bases and J by 1 base, with 16 bases between the two germline ends. The CDR3 has 16 amino acids. The germline gives CDR1 LNHDA, CDR2 SQIVND (reference sequence). The CDR3, as DNA: TGTGCCAGTAGTAGGCCAGGGGCGGTTGGGAACACTGAAGCTTTCTTT. This sequence encodes CASSRPGAVGNTEAFF.

The chain carries TRBV19 and TRBJ1-1, with TRBD1 matching over 9 bases. The CDR3 runs 15 residues. Germline lookup yields CDR1 LNHDA and CDR2 SQIVND (reference sequence). Unmatched junction bases numbered 11, after V lost 6 bases and J lost 6 bases. The CDR3 sequence is CASSIPGTGLAEAFF. The CDR3 DNA reads TGTGCCAGTAGCATCCCCGGGACAGGGCTCGCTGAAGCTTTCTTT.

The rearrangement joins TRBV4-3 to TRBJ1-2, with 8 nucleotides matching TRBD1. Germline assignment: CDR1 LGHNA and CDR2 YSLEER. Unmatched junction bases numbered 10, after V lost 6 bases and J lost 4 bases. The CDR3 is 15 amino acids. The CDR3 spells CASRPKNDRGYGYTF. The CDR3, as DNA: TGCGCCAGCAGACCAAAAAACGACAGGGGCTATGGCTACACCTTC.

V and J are TRBV11-2 and TRBJ2-7; no clear D gene. Trimming took 0 bases from V and 7 from J, leaving 10 bases between them. The CDR3 contains 13 residues. Germline V CDR1 and CDR2: SGHAT, FQNNGV. The CDR3 region has the DNA TGTGCCAGCAGCTTAGACCGTAAAGGGGAGCAGTACTTC. Its translation: CASSLDRKGEQYF.

This sequence joins TRBV6-5 and TRBJ1-5; D not certain. Trimming cost V 7 bases and J 3 bases, with 10 bases left between them. This CDR3 comprises 13 residues. Germline assignment: CDR1 MNHEY and CDR2 SVGAGI. CDR3 coding DNA: TGTGCCAGCAAGGTCAGCTACAATCAGCCCCAGCATTTT. Amino acids: CASKVSYNQPQHF.

This sequence joins TRBV9 and TRBJ1-4; D remains unclear. Germline V gives CDR1 SGDLS, CDR2 YYNGEE. This CDR3 has 14 amino acids. Trimming took off 0 bases at V and 0 bases at J, with 3 bases between the two ends. CDR3 sequence reads: CASSVGSTNEKLFF. The CDR3 nucleotides are TGTGCCAGCAGCGTAGGATCAACTAATGAAAAACTGTTTTTT.